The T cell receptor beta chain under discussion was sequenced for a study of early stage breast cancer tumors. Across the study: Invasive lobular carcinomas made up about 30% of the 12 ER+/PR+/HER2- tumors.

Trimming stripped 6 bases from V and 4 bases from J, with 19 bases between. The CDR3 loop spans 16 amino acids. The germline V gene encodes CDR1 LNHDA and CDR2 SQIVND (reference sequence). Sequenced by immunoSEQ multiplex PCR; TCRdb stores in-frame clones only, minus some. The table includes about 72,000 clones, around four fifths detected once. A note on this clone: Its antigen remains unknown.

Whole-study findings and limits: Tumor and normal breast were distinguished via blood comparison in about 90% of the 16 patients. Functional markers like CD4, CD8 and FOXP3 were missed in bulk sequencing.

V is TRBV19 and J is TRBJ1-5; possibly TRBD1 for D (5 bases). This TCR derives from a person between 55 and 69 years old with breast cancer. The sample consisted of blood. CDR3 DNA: TGTGCCAGTAGCTCGGGGGGGGTACGGCGGAATCAGCCCCAGCATTTT. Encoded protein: CASSSGGVRRNQPQHF.